The source of this TCR beta chain is a study of radiotherapy plus CTLA-4 blockade in lung cancer. Study in general: Objective response rate was around 20%; disease control rate, 25% to 35%. Overall study results and limits: Response, reportedly, was best predicted by interferon-beta along with early blood T cell clone dynamics.

Libraries were prepared by immunoSEQ multiplex PCR; TCRdb keeps only in-frame clonotypes and omits some of them. The table includes about 88,000 clones, about three quarters detected once. Germline V gene lookup returns CDR1 GTSNPN and CDR2 SVGIG (reference sequence). The CDR3 length is 13 residues. V was shortened by 7 bases and J by 4 bases, with 16 bases between the two germline ends. Treatment of patients with chemo-refractory metastatic non-small-cell lung cancer consisted of focal radiation plus CTLA-4 blockade with ipilimumab. In the case of this clone: Its antigen is undetermined.

V and J are TRBV30 and TRBJ1-2; weak D call: TRBD1 (6 bases). The receptor was derived from a human donor with non-small cell lung cancer that progressed on radiotherapy plus ipilimumab. The specimen comprised peripheral blood, sampled from a patient treated with radiotherapy plus ipilimumab. The CDR3 DNA reads as TGTGCCTATCAAGGGGGTATGGGCTATGGCTACACCTTC. Translating gives CAYQGGMGYGYTF. Filled out from reference TRBV30 and TRBJ1-2, the complete variable domain reads SQTIHQWPATLVQPVGSPLSLECTVEGTSNPNLYWYRQAAGRGLQLLFYSVGIGQISSEVPQNLSASRPQDRQFILSSKKLLLSDSGFYLCAYQGGMGYGYTFGSGTRLTVV.